Sequencing of this T cell receptor (beta chain) was carried out in a study of control samples from healthy donors and cancer patients (dated by TCRdb to the early 2020s). Library preparation was by the immunoSEQ multiplex PCR assay. In TCRdb, the immuneACCESS table is reduced to in-frame sequences with V and J assigned. These tables do not hold every clone; where another copy was compared, an unresolved V gene accounts for under half, and the others remain unexplained. In all, the sample holds more than 30,000 clones, and around four fifths of those were seen once. The top ten clonotypes cover roughly 21% of the sample. This clone came up once. Its antigen is unknown. No much larger clonotype is one base removed from it; base qualities were not supplied. The source material was PBMCs. The source of this sequence is a woman aged 55-70 years with lung cancer.

In nucleotides, the sequence is TGTGCCAGCAGCTCCTACGAGCAGTACTTC. Translated, this is CASSSYEQYF. The chain uses TRBV11-2 and TRBJ2-7; the D gene assignment is ambiguous. Trimming removed 4 bases from V and 2 bases from J, leaving 0 bases between the germline ends. As encoded in the germline V gene, CDR1 is SGHAT while CDR2 is FQNNGV. Inclusive of the bounding cysteine and phenylalanine, the CDR3 is 10 residues long. The DNA shown is the 30-base CDR3, in frame from base 1. The variable domain in full, with residues beyond the CDR3 obtained from the reference TRBV11-2 and TRBJ2-7 genes, is EAGVAQSPRYKIIEKRQSVAFWCNPISGHATLYWYQQILGQGPKLLIQFQNNGVVDDSQLPKDRFSAERLKGVDSTLKIQPAKLEDSAVYLCASSSYEQYFGPGTRLTVT.